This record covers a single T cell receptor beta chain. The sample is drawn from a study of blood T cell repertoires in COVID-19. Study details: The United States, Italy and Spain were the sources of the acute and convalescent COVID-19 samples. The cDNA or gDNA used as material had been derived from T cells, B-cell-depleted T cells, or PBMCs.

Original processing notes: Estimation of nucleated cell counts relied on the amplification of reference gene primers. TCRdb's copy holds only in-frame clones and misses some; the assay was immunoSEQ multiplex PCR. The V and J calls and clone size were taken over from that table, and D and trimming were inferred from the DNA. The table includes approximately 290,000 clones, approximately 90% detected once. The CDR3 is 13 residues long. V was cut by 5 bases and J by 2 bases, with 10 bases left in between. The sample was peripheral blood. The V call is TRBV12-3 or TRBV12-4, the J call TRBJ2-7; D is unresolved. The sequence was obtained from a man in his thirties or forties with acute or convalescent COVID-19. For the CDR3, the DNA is TGTGCCAGCAGTCCCACGGTTCCCTACGAGCAGTACTTC. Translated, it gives CASSPTVPYEQYF.